The rows below give T cell receptor beta chains drawn from one sample of a study of blood T cell repertoires in COVID-19. Using immunoSEQ multiplex PCR, the repertoire was profiled, and TCRdb retains in-frame clones only, with some absent. Of 45,000 to 65,000 clones in the sample, about nine tenths are singletons; the top ten hold about 8.3%. Sample: peripheral blood. The receptors stem from a man aged 45-65 years with active COVID-19. Each CDR3 is given with its conserved first and last residue. A D gene is named only where the DNA matches it firmly. Some rows mark clone size as missing; the rest say once, few, many or name a class of expanded clone.

>TRBD1|TRBJ2-7|TRBV29-1|NA|11
TGCAGCGGTCGGACAGGCTACGAGCAGTACTTC
CSGRTGYEQYF
>NA|TRBJ1-5|TRBV7-8|NA|16
TGTGCCAGCAGCTTCCCAGCAGGTTACGGCAATCAGCCCCAGCATTTT
CASSFPAGYGNQPQHF
>TRBD1|TRBJ1-1|TRBV7-9|NA|15
TGTGCCAGCAGCTCCCCCGGGACAGTGAACACTGAAGCTTTCTTT
CASSSPGTVNTEAFF
>NA|TRBJ2-7|TRBV18|once|13
TGTGCCAGCTCGACCGACACTGGCTACGAGCAGTACTTC
CASSTDTGYEQYF
>NA|TRBJ2-7|TRBV25-1|NA|12
TGTGCCAGCATCGCGGACTCCTACGAGCAGTACTTC
CASIADSYEQYF
>TRBD2|TRBJ2-3|TRBV6-6|NA|17
TGTGCCAGCAGTCAAAGCCCCGGGACTAGCGGGAGAGATACGCAGTATTTT
CASSQSPGTSGRDTQYF
>NA|TRBJ1-4|TRBV29-1|NA|12
TGCAGCGTTGGAGCAACTAATGAAAAACTGTTTTTT
CSVGATNEKLFF
>NA|TRBJ1-1|TRBV11-2|NA|15
TGTGCCAGCAGCTTAGCCGGTGCTTTGAACACTGAAGCTTTCTTT
CASSLAGALNTEAFF
>TRBD2|TRBJ2-2|TRBV7-8|NA|15
TGTGCCAGCAGCTTACAGTGGGGAGGGACCGGGGAGCTGTTTTTT
CASSLQWGGTGELFF
>TRBD1|TRBJ2-7|TRBV5-1|NA|14
TGCGCCAGCAGCCTGGGACAGGGACCCTACGAGCAGTACTTC
CASSLGQGPYEQYF
>NA|TRBJ2-1|TRBV6-5|NA|15
TGTGCCAGCAGTTCGTTCAGCGGTTCCTACAATGAGCAGTTCTTC
CASSSFSGSYNEQFF
>NA|TRBJ2-7|TRBV4-2|NA|14
TGTGCCAGCAGCCAAGGCCCGACAGGAGGCGAGCAGTACTTC
CASSQGPTGGEQYF
>NA|TRBJ2-4|TRBV30|NA|14
TGTGCCTGGAGTGGCGGGGGCTCGGAAAACATTCAGTACTTC
CAWSGGGSENIQYF
>TRBD1|TRBJ1-5|TRBV18|NA|16
TGTGCCAGCTCACCACAAGGGACAGGTAGCAATCAGCCCCAGCATTTT
CASSPQGTGSNQPQHF
>NA|TRBJ2-5|TRBV24-1|NA|15
TGTGCCACCAGTGACCTTGACGGGACTCGGGAGACCCAGTACTTC
CATSDLDGTRETQYF
>NA|TRBJ2-7|TRBV6-2/TRBV6-3|few|15
TGTGCCAGCAGTACTTTCCAGACTGGATCCTACGAGCAGTACTTC
CASSTFQTGSYEQYF
>TRBD2|TRBJ2-5|TRBV7-9|NA|18
TGTGCCAGCAGCCCCGGCCCTCTAGCGGGGGGCCATCAAGAGACCCAGTACTTC
CASSPGPLAGGHQETQYF
>NA|TRBJ1-1|TRBV7-2|NA|15
TGTGCCAGCAGCTTACAGGGAGGAATGAACACTGAAGCTTTCTTT
CASSLQGGMNTEAFF
>NA|TRBJ1-2|TRBV14|NA|13
TGTGCCAGCAGCCAAATAGAGGGGGAAGGCTACACCTTC
CASSQIEGEGYTF
>TRBD1|TRBJ1-5|TRBV30|few|13
TGTGCCTGGAGTTTTACAGGGGACCAGCCCCAGCATTTT
CAWSFTGDQPQHF
>NA|TRBJ2-1|TRBV7-3|NA|14
TGTGCCAGCAGCTTAGGGGCTGTCCCAAATGAGCAGTTCTTC
CASSLGAVPNEQFF
>TRBD1|TRBJ1-1|TRBV28|once|15
TGTGCCAGCCGTGGGGACAGGGAAAGGGGCACTGAAGCTTTCTTT
CASRGDRERGTEAFF
>NA|TRBJ1-2|TRBV4-1|NA|15
TGCGCCAGCAGCCAAGACCCAGGGATAAACTATGGCTACACCTTC
CASSQDPGINYGYTF
>NA|TRBJ2-7|TRBV7-2|few|15
TGTGCCAGCAGCTTTTCGACAGTGAGCTCCTACGAGCAGTACTTC
CASSFSTVSSYEQYF
>NA|TRBJ1-5|TRBV4-1|NA|15
TGCGCCAGCAGCCAAGGACAGATATCGTATCAGCCCCAGCATTTT
CASSQGQISYQPQHF